This entry describes one TCR beta chain. After removal of 0 bases from V and 6 bases from J, the junction contained 14 bases not matched to a gene. This CDR3 has 17 amino acids. CDR1 is LNHNV and CDR2 is YYDKDF in the germline V gene (reference sequence). The data stem from a study of shared T cell receptors in the human thymus. Generated by immunoSEQ multiplex PCR, the TCRdb table keeps only in-frame clones and is missing some. Altogether some 700,000 clones are present, 75% to 90% being singletons, with the ten largest covering about 0.0098%. This same sample was also part of a study on human thymus T cells. That paper states: Healthy Finnish infants undergoing corrective surgery for congenital heart defects were the donors. Resections removed during corrective heart surgery provided the thymus tissue used.

The chain has TRBV15 and TRBJ2-7; 7 bases fit TRBD2. The sample comprised thymocytes. This clonotype originated in a girl in the first two years of life with a congenital heart defect. The CDR3 sequence: CATSRDRPGGYDFEQYF. CDR3 coding DNA: TGTGCCACCAGCAGAGATCGCCCCGGGGGGTACGACTTCGAGCAGTACTTC.